These 8 T cell receptor beta chains share one sample of origin, sequenced in a study of cytomegalovirus exposure and HLA in healthy donors. The PCR made use of 60 Vbeta and 13 Jbeta primers. Sequenced by immunoSEQ multiplex PCR; TCRdb stores in-frame clones only, minus some. The table shows some 74,000 clones, with around 81% occurring only once. Sequencing input: PBMCs. These receptors came from a male donor in good health and CMV-seronegative.

The V and J genes are TRBV6-1 and TRBJ2-5; TRBD1 is a possible D gene (6 bases). The ends were cut back, 6 bases at V and 5 bases at J, with 19 bases in the middle. This CDR3 is built from 15 residues. The germline gives CDR1 MNHNS, CDR2 SASEGT. Written as DNA, the CDR3 is TGTGCCAGCAGCGGAACGGGACACAGCGTGGAGACCCAGTACTTC. Residues: CASSGTGHSVETQYF.

The chain recombines TRBV5-4 with TRBJ2-5; 10 bases are a match to TRBD2. The CDR3 sequence is 16 residues long. V lost 3 bases, J lost 4 bases, and 9 bases stayed unmatched. In germline, CDR1 is SGHNT, CDR2 YYREEE (reference sequence). The CDR3 DNA follows: TGTGCCAGCAGCTCAACTCTAGCGGGAGTAGGAGAGACCCAGTACTTC. Translation gives CASSSTLAGVGETQYF.

The chain employs TRBV19 and TRBJ1-1; 8 nucleotides line up with TRBD1. Per germline, CDR1 LNHDA and CDR2 SQIVND (reference sequence). The V segment lost 1 base and the J segment 1 base; nucleotides outside the gene matches: 11. The CDR3 is made up of 18 amino acids. CDR3: CASSIVYRGKTGNTEAFF. The CDR3 coding sequence is TGTGCCAGTAGTATAGTTTACAGGGGGAAGACGGGGAACACTGAAGCTTTCTTT.

The rearrangement joins TRBV9 to TRBJ1-2; 7 nucleotides line up with TRBD1. The CDR3 loop spans 15 amino acids. Losses at the gene ends were 4 bases for V and 3 bases for J; bases not matched to a gene: 9. The germline CDR1 and CDR2 sequences are SGDLS and YYNGEE. In nucleotides, the CDR3 is TGTGCCAGCAGCCCTTTAGGGACAGCCGACTATGGCTACACCTTC. Protein sequence: CASSPLGTADYGYTF.

The rearrangement uses TRBV12-5 and TRBJ2-1; 11 nucleotides line up with TRBD2. The germline V gene has CDR1 LGHNT and CDR2 FRNRAP. The CDR3 loop spans 17 amino acids. Trimming took 3 bases from V and 8 from J; bases not matched to a gene: 12. The CDR3 region has the DNA TGTGCTAGTGGTTTCACCTTTACTAGCGGGAGCATCGATGAGCAGTTCTTC. Its translation: CASGFTFTSGSIDEQFF.

The chain carries TRBV15 and TRBJ1-1; 8 nucleotides match TRBD1. Losses at the gene ends were 5 bases for V and 1 base for J; bases not matched to a gene: 6. CDR1 and CDR2 (germline): LNHNV, YYDKDF (reference sequence). The CDR3 covers 15 residues. The DNA for the CDR3 is TGTGCCACCAGCGACCAGGGGGCGCCGAACACTGAAGCTTTCTTT. It specifies CATSDQGAPNTEAFF.

The rearrangement links TRBV4-2 to TRBJ2-1; tentatively, D is TRBD2 (5 bases). V was cut by 4 bases and J by 6 bases, with 19 bases left in between. CDR1 LGHNA and CDR2 YNFKEQ come from the germline V gene. The CDR3 totals 16 residues. The CDR3: CASSRTGIGYFNEQFF. The CDR3 DNA sequence: TGTGCCAGCAGCCGAACCGGGATAGGATATTTCAATGAGCAGTTCTTC.

The chain combines TRBV5-4 with TRBJ2-5; 7 bases fit TRBD2. The CDR3 consists of 17 residues. The germline gives CDR1 SGHNT, CDR2 YYREEE (reference sequence). V lost 1 base and J lost 1; bases outside the gene matches: 10. The CDR3 bases are TGTGCCAGCAGCTTGACTTTAAGCGGGGACCTCCAAGAGACCCAGTACTTC. It is translated as CASSLTLSGDLQETQYF. The full variable domain, in which reference TRBV5-4 and TRBJ2-5 provide the parts outside the CDR3, is ETGVTQSPTHLIKTRGQQVTLRCSSQSGHNTVSWYQQALGQGPQFIFQYYREEENGRGNFPPRFSGLQFPNYSSELNVNALELDDSALYLCASSLTLSGDLQETQYFGPGTRLLVL.